What follows are 27 T cell receptor beta chains derived from one specimen sequenced in a study of a mutant IDH1 vaccine in newly diagnosed glioma. Noted time point: baseline, week 1 (first vaccination visit). Treatment meaning: pre-vaccination baseline after standard-of-care therapy. The assay was immunoSEQ multiplex PCR, and TCRdb's table has in-frame clones only and misses some. The profile shows 85,000 to 100,000 clones, around four fifths of them singletons. Sequencing used PBMCs, obtained from a glioma patient treated with radiotherapy, temozolomide or both. These receptors came from a man between 35 and 55 years old with glioma.

The J gene is TRBJ2-3, the V gene TRBV21-1; whether TRBD1, the table's D call, matches the DNA was not checked. TRBV21-1 is flagged as a pseudogene. CDR3 length: 15 residues. The CDR3 DNA is TGTGCCAGCAGCAGACAGGGGTTAAGCACAGATACGCAGTATTTT. This encodes CASSRQGLSTDTQYF.

Here the CDR3 reads CASSLGTGGSYNEQFF. In DNA, the CDR3 is TGCGCCAGCAGCTTGGGGACAGGGGGTTCTTACAATGAGCAGTTCTTC. The chain carries TRBV5-1 and TRBJ2-1; 10 nucleotides agree with TRBD1. V was pared by 0 bases and J by 4 bases, with 4 bases of the junction left unmatched. The CDR3 consists of 16 residues. Germline V gene sequence: CDR1 SGHRS, CDR2 YFSETQ.

This clone was seen only once. V gene TRBV4-3 combines with J gene TRBJ2-5, with a weak D call TRBD1 (6 bases). Trimming removed 0 bases at V and 2 bases at J, with 16 bases between. The CDR3 has 17 residues. Germline CDR1 and CDR2: LGHNA and YSLEER. CDR3 in DNA: TGCGCCAGCAGCCAAGAACCCCCCGGGACACTACAAGAGACCCAGTACTTC. It translates to CASSQEPPGTLQETQYF.

This chain connects TRBV5-6 to TRBJ2-7; D perhaps matches TRBD2 (5 bases). The germline CDR1 and CDR2 sequences are SGHDT and YYEEEE. The CDR3 contains 15 residues. Trimming took 0 bases from V and 4 from J, leaving 14 bases between them. The CDR3 DNA is TGTGCCAGCAGCTTGGCTGGGAGTATGCTATACGAGCAGTACTTC. Its translation: CASSLAGSMLYEQYF.

This sequence joins TRBV4-2 and TRBJ2-1; 9 bases match TRBD1. The germline CDR1 and CDR2 sequences are LGHNA and YNFKEQ. Trimming removed 4 bases from V and 9 bases from J; junction bases left unmatched: 10. This CDR3 is 15 amino acids long. Here the CDR3 DNA reads TGTGCCAGCAGCCCCGGACAGGGGATGGCTGGTGAGCAGTTCTTC. This encodes CASSPGQGMAGEQFF.

The chain recombines TRBV6-5 with TRBJ1-5; a possible D gene is TRBD1 (6 bases). The V end was cut by 6 bases, the J end by 4 bases, with 13 bases between. Per the germline V gene, CDR1 is MNHEY and CDR2 is SVGAGI. CDR3 length: 14 residues. CDR3 sequence (DNA): TGTGCCAGCAGCCCTACAGGGTGGAATCAGCCCCAGCATTTT. Its protein is CASSPTGWNQPQHF.

The chain has TRBV7-2 and TRBJ2-5, with D possibly TRBD2 on 7 matching bases. The CDR3 consists of 15 residues. Trimming stripped 4 bases from V and 4 bases from J, with 16 bases between. CDR1 and CDR2 (germline): SGHTA, FQGNSA. CDR3 sequence: CASSSGGGALETQYF. CDR3 bases: TGTGCCAGCAGCTCTGGAGGGGGGGCCCTAGAGACCCAGTACTTC.

J is TRBJ2-1 and V is TRBV21-1; TRBD1 was called by the table and not checked on the DNA. TRBV21-1 is given as a pseudogene. This CDR3 spans 16 amino acids. The CDR3 protein is CASSPQTGSSYNEQFF. The CDR3 bases are TGTGCCAGCAGTCCCCAGACAGGGAGCTCCTACAATGAGCAGTTCTTC.

This clone was detected a few times. The V gene is TRBV4-2, the J gene TRBJ1-4, with TRBD1 matching over 9 bases. This CDR3 is built from 14 residues. V gave up 4 bases and J gave up 4 bases; unmatched junction bases: 1. Germline V lookup: CDR1 LGHNA, CDR2 YNFKEQ. CDR3 sequence: CASSPDRGNEKLFF. CDR3 DNA sequence: TGTGCCAGCAGCCCGGACAGGGGTAATGAAAAACTGTTTTTT.

V and J are TRBV14 and TRBJ2-1; 10 bases are shared with TRBD2. The CDR3 is 16 amino acids. Germline-derived CDR1 and CDR2 are SGHDN and FVKESK. The trim removed 3 bases at V and 4 bases at J, leaving 6 bases unmatched. The CDR3 protein is CASSHLLAGGYNEQFF. The CDR3 nucleotides read TGTGCCAGCAGCCACCTCTTAGCGGGAGGATACAATGAGCAGTTCTTC.

The rearrangement uses TRBV30 and TRBJ1-6; D is possibly TRBD1 (6 bases). The germline V gene has CDR1 GTSNPN and CDR2 SVGIG (reference sequence). V shed 8 bases and J shed 2 bases, with 10 bases lying between them. The CDR3 is made up of 13 amino acids. CDR3 protein: CAVQGTYNSPLHF. In nucleotides, the CDR3 is TGTGCCGTACAGGGTACCTATAATTCACCCCTCCACTTT.

The rearrangement uses TRBV7-2 and TRBJ2-3; 9 bases match TRBD2. Per the germline V gene, CDR1 is SGHTA and CDR2 is FQGNSA. This CDR3 contains 17 residues. After removal of 0 bases from V and 8 bases from J, the junction contained 12 bases not matched to a gene. As DNA, the CDR3 is TGTGCCAGCAGCTTAGCGGTGGGAGCGGGAGGCTTGCGTACGCAGTATTTT. This gives the protein CASSLAVGAGGLRTQYF.

The chain recombines TRBV5-1 with TRBJ2-3; 8 positions match TRBD2. Trimming took 3 bases from V and 5 from J; bases not matched to a gene: 11. CDR3 size: 16 residues. From germline, CDR1 is SGHRS and CDR2 YFSETQ. The CDR3 protein is CASSSDGAGVGDTQYF. The CDR3 DNA reads TGCGCCAGCAGCTCCGATGGAGCGGGGGTAGGAGATACGCAGTATTTT.

The V gene is TRBV5-6, the J gene TRBJ2-7, with 7 positions matching TRBD1. The CDR3 covers 13 residues. The V gene's germline CDR1 is SGHDT and CDR2 YYEEEE. With V trimmed by 2 bases and J by 6 bases, 5 bases remained unmatched. This CDR3 is CASSFTGAAEQYF. CDR3 bases: TGTGCCAGCAGCTTTACAGGGGCCGCCGAGCAGTACTTC.

The J gene is TRBJ2-1, the V gene TRBV19; D might be TRBD2 (5 bases). Germline V gene data show CDR1 as LNHDA and CDR2 as SQIVND (reference sequence). The CDR3 runs to 15 residues. Trimming pared 5 bases from V and 5 bases from J, leaving 16 bases between. The CDR3 DNA sequence: TGTGCCAGTAGTCGGACCCGAGGGAGAAACAATGAGCAGTTCTTC. Encoded protein: CASSRTRGRNNEQFF.

The V call is TRBV10-3, the J call TRBJ2-1; TRBD1 matches at 11 bases. J gave up 4 bases and V 4 bases, and 3 bases lay outside the gene matches. This CDR3 contains 15 residues. CDR1 is ENHRY and CDR2 is SYGVKD in the germline V gene. This CDR3 is CAISGGQGAYNEQFF. The CDR3 DNA sequence: TGTGCCATCAGTGGCGGACAGGGGGCATACAATGAGCAGTTCTTC.

CDR3 sequence reads: CASSSKVVGQETQYF. CDR3 nucleotides: TGTGCCAGCAGCTCCAAGGTGGTCGGACAAGAGACCCAGTACTTC. The chain couples TRBV5-4 to TRBJ2-5; no clear D gene. Germline CDR1 and CDR2: SGHNT and YYREEE (reference sequence). Between the trimmed V and J ends, which lost 3 bases and 2 bases, there was a span of 14 bases. The CDR3 contains 15 residues.

The genes are TRBV5-6 and TRBJ1-1; D ambiguous. CDR1 SGHDT and CDR2 YYEEEE come from the germline V gene. The germline V and J ends were trimmed by 4 bases and 3 bases, with 13 bases remaining between them. There are 14 residues in the CDR3. CDR3 region: CASSGRSLDTEAFF. CDR3 in DNA: TGTGCCAGCAGCGGACGGAGCCTCGACACTGAAGCTTTCTTT.

This chain uses TRBV5-1 with TRBJ1-6; TRBD1 aligns across 10 bases. The CDR3 is made up of 17 amino acids. J lost 6 bases, V lost 4 bases, and 10 bases had no gene match. The V gene's germline CDR1 is SGHRS and CDR2 YFSETQ. The CDR3 coding sequence is TGCGCCAGCAGCGCAAGGCCGGGACAGGGGCTTAATTCACCCCTCCACTTT. Translated: CASSARPGQGLNSPLHF. The whole variable domain, filled in from reference TRBV5-1 and TRBJ1-6, reads KAGVTQTPRYLIKTRGQQVTLSCSPISGHRSVSWYQQTPGQGLQFLFEYFSETQRNKGNFPGRFSGRQFSNSRSEMNVSTLELGDSALYLCASSARPGQGLNSPLHFGNGTRLTVT.

The chain combines TRBV19 with TRBJ1-1, with D possibly TRBD1 on 6 matching bases. From germline, CDR1 is LNHDA and CDR2 SQIVND (reference sequence). The CDR3 contains 15 residues. The V end lost 6 bases, the J end lost 0 bases, and 14 bases lay between the germline ends. CDR3 loop: CASRENGQLNTEAFF. CDR3 DNA sequence: TGTGCCAGTAGGGAGAATGGACAGTTGAACACTGAAGCTTTCTTT.

This clone was seen only a few times. The chain is built from TRBV18 and TRBJ2-5; D remains unclear. Trimming cost V 6 bases and J 5 bases, with 7 bases left between them. The CDR3 spans 11 residues. The germline V gene encodes CDR1 KGHSH and CDR2 LQKENI. CDR3 coding DNA: TGTGCCAGCTCGCCCGGGGAGACCCAGTACTTC. Protein: CASSPGETQYF.

The V and J genes are TRBV9 and TRBJ2-1; D unclear. The V and J ends lost 1 base and 8 bases respectively, with 13 bases between them. The CDR3 is 14 amino acids. Germline lookup yields CDR1 SGDLS and CDR2 YYNGEE. The CDR3 DNA follows: TGTGCCAGCAGCGTAAAAGCTAGTGGTGATGAGCAGTTCTTC. Its translation is CASSVKASGDEQFF.

This clone was found once. V gene TRBV6-6 combines with J gene TRBJ2-5; D unresolved. Germline V gives CDR1 MNHNY, CDR2 SVGAGI (reference sequence). The CDR3 sequence is 13 residues long. V was trimmed by 2 bases and J by 5 bases, leaving 9 bases between them. The CDR3 region has the DNA TGTGCCAGCAGTTACGGGCTACGGGAGACCCAGTACTTC. It encodes CASSYGLRETQYF.

This sequence joins TRBV5-8 and TRBJ2-7; tentatively, D is TRBD2 (5 bases). This CDR3 comprises 15 residues. Trimming left V 0 bases short and J 2 bases short, with 12 bases between. The V gene's germline CDR1 is SGHTS and CDR2 YDEGEE. CDR3 in amino acids: CASSLVPGSTYEQYF. The CDR3 DNA follows: TGTGCCAGCAGCTTGGTCCCGGGATCCACCTACGAGCAGTACTTC.

This clone was counted between two and nine times. J is TRBJ1-1 and V is TRBV4-2, with D unclear. CDR3 size: 16 residues. The germline V gene has CDR1 LGHNA and CDR2 YNFKEQ. V lost 3 bases to trimming and J lost 3 bases, with 17 bases between them. The CDR3 nucleotides read TGTGCCAGCAGCCATCGGGGTTCATTCGGGGACACTGAAGCTTTCTTT. Protein product: CASSHRGSFGDTEAFF.

The sample holds a few counts of this clone. This chain connects TRBV7-9 to TRBJ1-1; D is undetermined. The V end lost 1 base, the J end lost 2 bases, and 8 bases lay between the germline ends. Germline V gene data show CDR1 as SEHNR and CDR2 as FQNEAQ (reference sequence). CDR3 size: 14 residues. This chain's CDR3 is CASSLERINTEAFF. The CDR3 region has the DNA TGTGCCAGCAGCTTAGAACGGATTAACACTGAAGCTTTCTTT. The full variable domain, rest sourced from reference TRBV7-9 and TRBJ1-1, is DTGVSQNPRHKITKRGQNVTFRCDPISEHNRLYWYRQTLGQGPEFLTYFQNEAQLEKSRLLSDRFSAERPKGSFSTLEIQRTEQGDSAMYLCASSLERINTEAFFGQGTRLTVV.

J is TRBJ2-5 and V is TRBV7-2; 12 bases are shared with TRBD2. V lost 5 bases and J lost 5; bases outside the gene matches: 15. Germline loops: CDR1 SGHTA, CDR2 FQGNSA. The CDR3 has 18 residues. The CDR3 loop reads CASSIGHGLAGRGETQYF. CDR3 DNA: TGTGCCAGCAGCATTGGGCATGGACTAGCGGGGCGAGGGGAGACCCAGTACTTC. The entire variable domain, with the rest obtained from reference TRBV7-2 and TRBJ2-5, is as follows: GAGVSQSPSNKVTEKGKDVELRCDPISGHTALYWYRQSLGQGLEFLIYFQGNSAPDKSGLPSDRFSAERTGGSVSTLTIQRTQQEDSAVYLCASSIGHGLAGRGETQYFGPGTRLLVL.